This T cell receptor (beta chain) is from a study of shared clonotypes between healthy human individuals. Deep-level settings were used for running the assay. Using ten immunoSEQ deep assay plates, investigators sequenced unsorted PBMC DNA. Libraries were prepared by immunoSEQ multiplex PCR; TCRdb keeps only in-frame clonotypes and omits some of them. The sample lists 450,000 to 500,000 clones; around 73% were seen once. This clone was seen only a few times. Trimming shortened V by 4 bases and J by 7 bases, and 13 bases separated the two germline ends. Germline CDR1 GTSNPN, CDR2 SVGIG (reference sequence). This CDR3 has 12 amino acids. Adults of Caucasian background living in Nashville, Tennessee made up all donors. Extraction of genomic DNA in unsorted samples used 86 million or so PBMCs.

The receptor's source is a woman in her thirties or forties in good health. Some clones in this sample may be carry-over from other donors' samples. Sequencing was done on a sample of PBMCs. The rearrangement joins TRBV30 to TRBJ1-1; a weak D match, TRBD1 (5 bases). CDR3 residues: CAWIRGSVEAFF. The DNA of the CDR3 is TGTGCCTGGATTCGGGGGAGTGTTGAAGCTTTCTTT. Full variable domain (missing parts from reference TRBV30 and TRBJ1-1): SQTIHQWPATLVQPVGSPLSLECTVEGTSNPNLYWYRQAAGRGLQLLFYSVGIGQISSEVPQNLSASRPQDRQFILSSKKLLLSDSGFYLCAWIRGSVEAFFGQGTRLTVV.